One and the same sample provided the 8 T cell receptor beta chains below, sequenced in a study of T cell changes during pregnancy in multiple sclerosis (dated by TCRdb to between 2018 and 2021). The library was obtained by the immunoSEQ multiplex PCR assay. TCRdb obtained this table from immuneACCESS and retained in-frame rearrangements with V and J assigned. These tables miss some clones; where compared with another copy, unresolved V genes account for less than half of the shortfall, and the remainder is unexplained. The sample table records 50,000 or so clones; approximately 90% of these occur just once. The top ten clones comprise 0.35% to 0.45% of the sample. The sequencing here drew on CD4+ T cells from peripheral blood mononuclear cells, taken before pregnancy. These receptors were collected from a female donor with multiple sclerosis, enrolled in a pregnancy study.

The rearrangement links TRBV5-1 to TRBJ1-1; TRBD1 matches 8 bases. CDR3 length equals 12 residues. The trim removed 3 bases at V and 5 bases at J, leaving 0 bases unmatched. Germline-derived CDR1 and CDR2 are SGHRS and YFSETQ. CDR3 loop: CASSWTGTEAFF. CDR3 coding DNA: TGCGCCAGCAGCTGGACAGGGACTGAAGCTTTCTTT.

The rearrangement joins TRBV14 to TRBJ2-7, with 8 bases matching TRBD2. In germline, CDR1 is SGHDN, CDR2 FVKESK. This CDR3 comprises 17 residues. V shed 3 bases, J shed 1 base, and the junction held 11 bases outside the gene matches. For the CDR3, the DNA is TGTGCCAGCAGCCACACCGGGGGGGGGTTTGTGTCCTACGAGCAGTACTTC. Encoded protein: CASSHTGGGFVSYEQYF.

This clone was seen just once. The chain is built from TRBV28 and TRBJ1-3; 8 positions agree with TRBD1. This CDR3 is built from 14 residues. V lost 7 bases to trimming and J lost 2 bases; unmatched junction nucleotides: 4. The germline gives CDR1 MDHEN, CDR2 SYDVKM. The chain's CDR3 is CASNQQGAGNTIYF. The CDR3 DNA reads TGTGCCAGCAACCAACAGGGGGCTGGAAACACCATATATTTT.

The chain links TRBV6-6 to TRBJ1-2; 7 nucleotides line up with TRBD1. There are 15 residues in the CDR3. Germline CDR1 is MNHNY and CDR2 is SVGAGI (reference sequence). J gave up 2 bases and V 0 bases, and 3 bases lay outside the gene matches. The CDR3 protein is CASSYSGQRNYGYTF. CDR3 in DNA: TGTGCCAGCAGTTACTCGGGACAGCGGAACTATGGCTACACCTTC.

The rearrangement joins TRBV4-1 to TRBJ2-3, with TRBD2 matching over 11 bases. Germline CDR1 is MGHRA and CDR2 is YSYEKL. V trimming: 4 bases; J trimming: 6 bases; junction bases outside the gene matches: 9. This CDR3 is 16 amino acids long. CDR3 loop: CASSPSHSGRVDTQYF. In nucleotides, the CDR3 is TGCGCCAGCAGCCCCTCCCATAGCGGGAGGGTGGATACGCAGTATTTT.

The J gene is TRBJ2-5, the V gene TRBV5-1, with no clear D. Germline loops: CDR1 SGHRS, CDR2 YFSETQ. V was pared by 0 bases and J by 2 bases, with 11 bases between. CDR3 length: 15 amino acids. CDR3 nucleotides: TGCGCCAGCAGCTTGGTTGTAGACTCGCAAGAGACCCAGTACTTC. Its translation is CASSLVVDSQETQYF. The full variable domain, with the rest looked up from reference TRBV5-1 and TRBJ2-5, is KAGVTQTPRYLIKTRGQQVTLSCSPISGHRSVSWYQQTPGQGLQFLFEYFSETQRNKGNFPGRFSGRQFSNSRSEMNVSTLELGDSALYLCASSLVVDSQETQYFGPGTRLLVL.

This clone rates as medium-sized (0.01 to 0.1%). The genes are TRBV5-4 and TRBJ1-1; tentative D call: TRBD1 (6 bases). Germline V gives CDR1 SGHNT, CDR2 YYREEE (reference sequence). This CDR3 has 14 residues. The ends were cut back, 2 bases at V and 0 bases at J, with 8 bases in the middle. The CDR3 sequence: CASSFGQLNTEAFF. The CDR3 coding sequence is TGTGCCAGCAGCTTCGGACAGCTGAACACTGAAGCTTTCTTT.

The rearrangement links TRBV11-1 to TRBJ2-5; 16 bases are a match to TRBD2. Per the germline V gene, CDR1 is SGHAT and CDR2 is FQDESV (reference sequence). J lost 1 base, V lost 5 bases, and 7 bases had no gene match. This CDR3 contains 18 residues. CDR3 region: CASSPQGLAGGLQETQYF. CDR3 DNA sequence: TGTGCCAGCAGCCCACAGGGACTAGCGGGAGGGCTCCAAGAGACCCAGTACTTC.